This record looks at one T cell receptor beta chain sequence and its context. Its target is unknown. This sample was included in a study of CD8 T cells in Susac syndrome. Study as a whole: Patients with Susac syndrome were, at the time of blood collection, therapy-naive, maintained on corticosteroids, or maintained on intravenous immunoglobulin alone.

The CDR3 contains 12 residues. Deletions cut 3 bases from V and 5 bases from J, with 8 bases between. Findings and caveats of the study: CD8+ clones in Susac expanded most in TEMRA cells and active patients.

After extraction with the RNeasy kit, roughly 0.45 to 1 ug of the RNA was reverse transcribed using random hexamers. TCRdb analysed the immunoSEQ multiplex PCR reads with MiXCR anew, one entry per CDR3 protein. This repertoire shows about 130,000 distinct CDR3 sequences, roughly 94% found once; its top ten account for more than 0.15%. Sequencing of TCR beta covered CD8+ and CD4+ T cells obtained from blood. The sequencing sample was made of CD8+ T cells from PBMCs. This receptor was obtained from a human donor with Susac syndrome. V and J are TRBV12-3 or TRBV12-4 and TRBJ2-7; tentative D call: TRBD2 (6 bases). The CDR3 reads CASSFGGNEQYF. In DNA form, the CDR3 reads TGTGCCAGCAGTTTTGGAGGGAACGAGCAGTACTTC.